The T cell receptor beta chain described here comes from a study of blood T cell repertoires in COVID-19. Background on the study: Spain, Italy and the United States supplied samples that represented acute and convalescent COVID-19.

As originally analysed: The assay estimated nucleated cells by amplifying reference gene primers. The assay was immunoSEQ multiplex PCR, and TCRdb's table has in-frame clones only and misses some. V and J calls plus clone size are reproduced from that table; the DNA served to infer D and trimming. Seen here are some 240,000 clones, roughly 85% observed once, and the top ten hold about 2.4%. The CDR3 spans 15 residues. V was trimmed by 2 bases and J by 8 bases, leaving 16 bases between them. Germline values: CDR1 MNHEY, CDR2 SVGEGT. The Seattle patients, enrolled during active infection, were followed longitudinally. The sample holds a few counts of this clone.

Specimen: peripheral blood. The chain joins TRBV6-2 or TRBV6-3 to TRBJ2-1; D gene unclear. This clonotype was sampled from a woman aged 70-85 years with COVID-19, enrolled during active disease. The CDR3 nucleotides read TGTGCCAGCAGTTACGGGCCCCCTTGGTTCTATGAGCAGTTCTTC. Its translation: CASSYGPPWFYEQFF.